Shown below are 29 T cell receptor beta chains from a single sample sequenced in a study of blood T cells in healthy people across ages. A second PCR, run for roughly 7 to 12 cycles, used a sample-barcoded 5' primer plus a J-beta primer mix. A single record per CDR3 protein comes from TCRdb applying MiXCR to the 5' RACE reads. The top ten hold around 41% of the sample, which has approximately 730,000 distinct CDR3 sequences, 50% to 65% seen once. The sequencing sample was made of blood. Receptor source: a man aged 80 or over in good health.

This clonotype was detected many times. The CDR3 sequence is CAISDPSWTNEQFF. CDR3 coding DNA: TGTGCCATCAGTGATCCGAGTTGGACGAATGAGCAGTTCTTC. The chain couples TRBV10-3 to TRBJ2-1, with no clear D. The germline V gene has CDR1 ENHRY and CDR2 SYGVKD. V shed 3 bases and J shed 7 bases, with 13 bases lying between them. The CDR3 extends over 14 amino acids.

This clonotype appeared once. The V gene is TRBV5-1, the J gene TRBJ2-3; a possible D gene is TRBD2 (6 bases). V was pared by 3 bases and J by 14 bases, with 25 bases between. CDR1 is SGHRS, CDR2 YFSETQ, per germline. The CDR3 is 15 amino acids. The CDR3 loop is CASSSAGPEHRYAYF. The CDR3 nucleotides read TGCGCCAGCAGCTCCGCGGGACCAGAGCACAGATACGCGTATTTT.

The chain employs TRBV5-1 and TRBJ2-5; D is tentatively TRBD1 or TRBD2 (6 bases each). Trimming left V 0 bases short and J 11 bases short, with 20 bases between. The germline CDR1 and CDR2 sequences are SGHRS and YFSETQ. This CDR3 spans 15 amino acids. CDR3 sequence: CASSLVGGSYNEQYF. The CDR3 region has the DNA TGCGCCAGCAGCTTGGTAGGGGGGAGTTACAATGAGCAGTACTTC.

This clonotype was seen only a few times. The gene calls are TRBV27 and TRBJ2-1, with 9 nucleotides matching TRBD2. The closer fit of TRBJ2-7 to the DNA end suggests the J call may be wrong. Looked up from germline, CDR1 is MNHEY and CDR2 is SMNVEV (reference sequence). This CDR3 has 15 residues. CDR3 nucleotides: TGTGCCAGCAGGGCTGGTAGCGGGGGAAACAATGAGCAGTACTTC. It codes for CASRAGSGGNNEQYF.

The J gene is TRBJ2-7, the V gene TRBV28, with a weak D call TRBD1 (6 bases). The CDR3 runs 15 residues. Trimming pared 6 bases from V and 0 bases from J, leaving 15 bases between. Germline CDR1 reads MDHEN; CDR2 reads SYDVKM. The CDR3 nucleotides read TGTGCCAGCAGGACACAGGGCATAAGCTCCTACGAGCAGTACTTC. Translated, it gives CASRTQGISSYEQYF.

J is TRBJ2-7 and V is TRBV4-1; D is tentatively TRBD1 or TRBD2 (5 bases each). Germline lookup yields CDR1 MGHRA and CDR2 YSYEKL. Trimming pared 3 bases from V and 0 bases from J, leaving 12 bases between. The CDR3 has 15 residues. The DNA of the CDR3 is TGCGCCAGCAGCCATGAGGCAGGGAGCTCCTACGAGCAGTACTTC. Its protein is CASSHEAGSSYEQYF.

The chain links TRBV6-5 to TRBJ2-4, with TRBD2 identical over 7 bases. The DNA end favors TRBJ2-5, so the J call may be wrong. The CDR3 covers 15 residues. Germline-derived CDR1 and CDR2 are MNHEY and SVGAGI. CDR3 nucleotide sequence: TGTGCCAGCAGTTCTACCTGGACTAGTTTGGAGACCCAGTACTTC. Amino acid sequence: CASSSTWTSLETQYF.

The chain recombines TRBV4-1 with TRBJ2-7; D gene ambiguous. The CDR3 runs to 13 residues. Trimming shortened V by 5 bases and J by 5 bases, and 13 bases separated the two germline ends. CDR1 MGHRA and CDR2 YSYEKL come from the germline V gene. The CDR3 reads CASSNVGNDEQYF. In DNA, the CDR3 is TGCGCCAGCAGCAACGTGGGGAACGACGAGCAGTACTTC.

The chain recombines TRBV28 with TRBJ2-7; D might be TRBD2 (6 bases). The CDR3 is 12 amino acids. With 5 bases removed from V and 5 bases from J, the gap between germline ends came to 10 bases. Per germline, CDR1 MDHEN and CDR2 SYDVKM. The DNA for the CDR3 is TGTGCCAGCAGTGGGGGACTTCACGAGCAGTACTTC. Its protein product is CASSGGLHEQYF.

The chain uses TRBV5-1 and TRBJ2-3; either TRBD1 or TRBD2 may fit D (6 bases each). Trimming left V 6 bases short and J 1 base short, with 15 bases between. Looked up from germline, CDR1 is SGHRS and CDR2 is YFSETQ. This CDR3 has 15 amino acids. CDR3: CASTYGGGGTDTQYF. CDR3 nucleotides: TGCGCCAGCACCTACGGAGGGGGTGGCACAGATACGCAGTATTTT. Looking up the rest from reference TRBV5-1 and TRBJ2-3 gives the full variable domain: KAGVTQTPRYLIKTRGQQVTLSCSPISGHRSVSWYQQTPGQGLQFLFEYFSETQRNKGNFPGRFSGRQFSNSRSEMNVSTLELGDSALYLCASTYGGGGTDTQYFGPGTRLTVL.

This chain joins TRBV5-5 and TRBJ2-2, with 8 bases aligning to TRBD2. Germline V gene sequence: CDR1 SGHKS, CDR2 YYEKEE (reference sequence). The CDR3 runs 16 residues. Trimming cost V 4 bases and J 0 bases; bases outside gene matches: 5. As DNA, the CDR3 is TGTGCCAGCAGCCCAAGCGGGAGCGCGAACACCGGGGAGCTGTTTTTT. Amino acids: CASSPSGSANTGELFF.

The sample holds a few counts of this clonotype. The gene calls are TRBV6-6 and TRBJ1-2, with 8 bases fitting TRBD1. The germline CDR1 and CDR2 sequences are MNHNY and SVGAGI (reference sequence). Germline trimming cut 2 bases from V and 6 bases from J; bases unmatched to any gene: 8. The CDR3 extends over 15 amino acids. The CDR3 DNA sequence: TGTGCCAGCAGTTACGGGGGACAGGTTTTTAATGGCTACACCTTC. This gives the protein CASSYGGQVFNGYTF.

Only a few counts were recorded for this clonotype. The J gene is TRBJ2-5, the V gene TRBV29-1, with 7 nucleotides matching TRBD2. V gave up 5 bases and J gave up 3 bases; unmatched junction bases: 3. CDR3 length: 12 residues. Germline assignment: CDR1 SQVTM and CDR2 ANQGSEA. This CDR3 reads CSVFLAEETQYF. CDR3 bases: TGCAGCGTTTTCCTAGCGGAAGAGACCCAGTACTTC.

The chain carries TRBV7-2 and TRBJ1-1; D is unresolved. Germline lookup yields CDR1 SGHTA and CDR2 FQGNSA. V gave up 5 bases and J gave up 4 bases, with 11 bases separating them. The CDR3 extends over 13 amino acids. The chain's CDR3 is CASSTGVVTEAFF. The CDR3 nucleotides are TGTGCCAGCAGCACCGGGGTTGTCACTGAAGCTTTCTTT.

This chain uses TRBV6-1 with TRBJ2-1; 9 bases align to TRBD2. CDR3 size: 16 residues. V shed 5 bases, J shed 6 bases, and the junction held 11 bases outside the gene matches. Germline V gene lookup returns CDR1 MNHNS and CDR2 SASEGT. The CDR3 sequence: CASSSGRAGGPNEQFF. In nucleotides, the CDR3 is TGTGCCAGCAGTTCAGGAAGAGCGGGAGGACCCAATGAGCAGTTCTTC.

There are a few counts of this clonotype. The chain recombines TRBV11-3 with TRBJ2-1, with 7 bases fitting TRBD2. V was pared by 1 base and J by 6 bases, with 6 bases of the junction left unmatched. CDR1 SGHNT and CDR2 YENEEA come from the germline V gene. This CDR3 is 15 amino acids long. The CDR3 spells CASSLASGKRNEQFF. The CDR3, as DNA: TGTGCCAGCAGCTTAGCCAGCGGGAAGCGCAATGAGCAGTTCTTC.

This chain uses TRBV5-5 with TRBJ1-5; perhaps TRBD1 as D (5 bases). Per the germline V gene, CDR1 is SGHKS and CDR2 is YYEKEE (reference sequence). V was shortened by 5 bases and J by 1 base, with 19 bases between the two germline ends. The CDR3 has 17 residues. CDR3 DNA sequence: TGTGCCAGCAGTTCTAGGTTGGGGCCCTTAAGCAATCAGCCCCAGCATTTT. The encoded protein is CASSSRLGPLSNQPQHF. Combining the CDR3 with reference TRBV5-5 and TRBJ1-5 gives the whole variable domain DAGVTQSPTHLIKTRGQQVTLRCSPISGHKSVSWYQQVLGQGPQFIFQYYEKEERGRGNFPDRFSARQFPNYSSELNVNALLLGDSALYLCASSSRLGPLSNQPQHFGDGTRLSIL.

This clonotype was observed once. CDR3 coding DNA: TGTGCCATCAGTGAGTCTTGGGAGCAGTTCTTC. Translating it yields CAISESWEQFF. V usage is TRBV10-3 and J usage is TRBJ2-1; D uncertain. CDR3 length equals 11 residues. Trimming shortened V by 0 bases and J by 10 bases, and 4 bases separated the two germline ends. In germline, CDR1 is ENHRY, CDR2 SYGVKD.

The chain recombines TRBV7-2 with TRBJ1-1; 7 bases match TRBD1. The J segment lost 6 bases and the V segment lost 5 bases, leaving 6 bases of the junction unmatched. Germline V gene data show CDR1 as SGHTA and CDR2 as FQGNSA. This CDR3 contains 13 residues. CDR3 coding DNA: TGTGCCAGCAGCCCAACAGGGGTTTCTGAAGCTTTCTTT. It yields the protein CASSPTGVSEAFF.

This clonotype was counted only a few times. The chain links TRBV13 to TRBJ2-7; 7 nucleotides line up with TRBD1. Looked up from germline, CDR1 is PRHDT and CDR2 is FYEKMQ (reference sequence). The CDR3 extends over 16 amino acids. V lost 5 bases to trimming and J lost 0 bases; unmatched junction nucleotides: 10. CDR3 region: CASSLRTGPISYEQYF. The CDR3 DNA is TGTGCCAGCAGCCTAAGGACAGGACCGATCTCCTACGAGCAGTACTTC.

DNA of the CDR3: TGCAGCGTTGAATCTAGCGGGGATTGGAATGAGCAGTTCTTC. The encoded protein is CSVESSGDWNEQFF. V gene TRBV29-1 combines with J gene TRBJ2-1, with 9 bases matching TRBD2. The CDR3 sequence is 14 residues long. Germline values: CDR1 SQVTM, CDR2 ANQGSEA. V trimming: 2 bases; J trimming: 7 bases; junction bases outside the gene matches: 6.

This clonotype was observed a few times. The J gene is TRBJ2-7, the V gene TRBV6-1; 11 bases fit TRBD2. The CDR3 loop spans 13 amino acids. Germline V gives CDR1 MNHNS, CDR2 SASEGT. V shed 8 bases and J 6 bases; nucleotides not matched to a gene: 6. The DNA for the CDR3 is TGTGCCAGCCGGACTAGCGGGTCCGGCGAGCAGTACTTC. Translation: CASRTSGSGEQYF.

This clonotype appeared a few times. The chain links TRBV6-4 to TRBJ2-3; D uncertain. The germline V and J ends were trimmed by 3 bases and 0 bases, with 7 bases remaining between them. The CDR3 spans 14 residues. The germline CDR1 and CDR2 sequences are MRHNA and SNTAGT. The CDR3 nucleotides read TGTGCCAGCAGTGAGCTGCACAGCACAGATACGCAGTATTTT. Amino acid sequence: CASSELHSTDTQYF.

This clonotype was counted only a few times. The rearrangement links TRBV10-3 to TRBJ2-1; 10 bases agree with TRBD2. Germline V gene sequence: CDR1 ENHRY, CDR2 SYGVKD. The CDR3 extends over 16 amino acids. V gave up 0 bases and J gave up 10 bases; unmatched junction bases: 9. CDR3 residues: CAISESRASGSEEQFF. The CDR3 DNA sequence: TGTGCCATCAGTGAGTCTCGCGCTAGCGGGAGTGAAGAGCAGTTCTTC.

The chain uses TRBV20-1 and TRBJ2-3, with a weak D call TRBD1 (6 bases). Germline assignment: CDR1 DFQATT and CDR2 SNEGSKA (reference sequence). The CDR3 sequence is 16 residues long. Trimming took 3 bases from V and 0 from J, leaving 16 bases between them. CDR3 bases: TGCAGTGCTAGGAAAGGGGGTTTTTCTAGCACAGATACGCAGTATTTT. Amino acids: CSARKGGFSSTDTQYF.

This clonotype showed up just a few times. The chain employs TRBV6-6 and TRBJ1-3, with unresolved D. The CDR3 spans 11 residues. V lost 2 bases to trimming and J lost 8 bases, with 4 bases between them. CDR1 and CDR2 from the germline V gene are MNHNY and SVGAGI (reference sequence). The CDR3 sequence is CASSYGDTIYF. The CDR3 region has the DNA TGTGCCAGCAGTTACGGGGACACCATATATTTT.

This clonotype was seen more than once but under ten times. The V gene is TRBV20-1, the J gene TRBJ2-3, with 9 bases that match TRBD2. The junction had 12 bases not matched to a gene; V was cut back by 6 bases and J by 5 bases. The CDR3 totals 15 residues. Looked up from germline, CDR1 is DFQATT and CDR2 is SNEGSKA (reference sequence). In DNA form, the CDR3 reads TGCAGTGCCGCTTCCCTAGCGGGACGGATAGATACGCAGTATTTT. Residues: CSAASLAGRIDTQYF.

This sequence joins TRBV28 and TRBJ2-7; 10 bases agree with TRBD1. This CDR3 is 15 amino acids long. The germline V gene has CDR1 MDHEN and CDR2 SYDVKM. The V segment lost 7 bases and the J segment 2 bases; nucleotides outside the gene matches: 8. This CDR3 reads CASIPGTGAPYEQYF. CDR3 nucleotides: TGTGCCAGCATCCCCGGGACAGGGGCGCCCTACGAGCAGTACTTC.

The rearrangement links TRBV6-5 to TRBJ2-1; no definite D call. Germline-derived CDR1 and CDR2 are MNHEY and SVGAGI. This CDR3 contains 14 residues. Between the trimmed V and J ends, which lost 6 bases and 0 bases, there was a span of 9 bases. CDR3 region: CASRWTGSYNEQFF. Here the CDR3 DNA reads TGTGCCAGCAGGTGGACGGGCTCCTACAATGAGCAGTTCTTC.